This paragraph covers one T cell receptor beta chain sequence. Methods used by the authors: Amplified reference gene primers provided the basis for estimating nucleated cell counts. Libraries were prepared by immunoSEQ multiplex PCR; TCRdb keeps only in-frame clonotypes and omits some of them. V and J calls and clone size come straight from that table; D and trimming were deduced from the DNA. The sample shows roughly 150,000 clones, about 87% of them seen only once. This record belongs to a study of blood T cell repertoires in COVID-19. Study-level background: Sources were T cells, B-cell-depleted T cells, or PBMCs; the material itself was cDNA or gDNA.

In germline, CDR1 is DFQATT, CDR2 SNEGSKA (reference sequence). V lost 3 bases, J lost 10 bases, and 6 bases stayed unmatched. The CDR3 contains 13 residues. V gene TRBV20-1 combines with J gene TRBJ2-1; 10 nucleotides line up with TRBD1. The sample was peripheral blood. The sequence was obtained from a woman aged 80 or older with COVID-19, enrolled during active disease. CDR3 amino acids: CSASRQGAREQFF. CDR3 sequence (DNA): TGCAGTGCTAGTCGACAGGGGGCAAGGGAGCAGTTCTTC.